This note documents a single TCR beta chain sequence. This entry is derived from a study of blood T cell repertoires in COVID-19. On the study more broadly: PBMCs, B-cell-depleted T cells, or T cells provided the cDNA or gDNA that made up the material.

Original methodology: Amplified reference gene primers provided the basis for estimating nucleated cell counts. TCRdb's table, derived via immunoSEQ multiplex PCR, lists solely in-frame clones and lacks some. V and J calls and clone size are copied from that table; D and trimming were computed from the DNA. The sample lists about 240,000 clones, around three quarters occurring once. The TCR sequence derives from a woman at least 80 years old with acute or convalescent COVID-19. Sequencing was done on a sample of peripheral blood.

CDR3 residues: CASSTGQGADSPLHF. The CDR3 DNA reads TGTGCCAGCAGTACCGGACAGGGAGCGGATTCACCCCTCCACTTT. The V gene is TRBV27, the J gene TRBJ1-6; TRBD1 aligns across 8 bases. Germline assignment: CDR1 MNHEY and CDR2 SMNVEV (reference sequence). Germline trimming cut 5 bases from V and 8 bases from J; bases unmatched to any gene: 8. This CDR3 comprises 15 residues.